What follows are 10 T cell receptor beta chains derived from one specimen sequenced in a study of blood T cell repertoires in COVID-19. Profiled with immunoSEQ multiplex PCR; TCRdb holds only in-frame clones, not every one. The data contain 200,000 to 300,000 clones, about 83% of them singletons. The specimen sequenced was peripheral blood. These receptors all come from a man between 45 and 60 years old with acute or convalescent COVID-19.

The J gene is TRBJ2-3, the V gene TRBV10-3; D not certain. CDR1 and CDR2 from the germline V gene are ENHRY and SYGVKD. The CDR3 sequence is 13 residues long. V was cut by 4 bases and J by 2 bases, with 7 bases left in between. The CDR3 protein is CAISVGDTDTQYF. CDR3 bases: TGTGCCATCAGTGTTGGAGACACAGATACGCAGTATTTT.

This clone was recorded a few times. The chain combines TRBV27 with TRBJ2-1; D gene ambiguous. This CDR3 has 16 amino acids. V shed 4 bases and J shed 6 bases, with 19 bases lying between them. The germline CDR1 and CDR2 sequences are MNHEY and SMNVEV (reference sequence). The CDR3 nucleotides read TGTGCCAGCAGTTCACTAATAACTCAATTTGGCAATGAGCAGTTCTTC. Its protein is CASSSLITQFGNEQFF.

The rearrangement links TRBV5-1 to TRBJ1-4; D might be TRBD1 (6 bases). Germline CDR1 reads SGHRS; CDR2 reads YFSETQ. The CDR3 consists of 16 residues. V gave up 5 bases and J gave up 4 bases, with 18 bases separating them. The CDR3 is CASRPNLGQRNEKLFF. For the CDR3, the DNA is TGCGCCAGCAGACCAAACCTAGGACAGCGTAATGAAAAACTGTTTTTT.

The DNA of the CDR3 is TGTGCCAGCAGACGCGGGACAGCGAACACCGGGGAGCTGTTTTTT. This codes for CASRRGTANTGELFF. This chain connects TRBV7-9 to TRBJ2-2; tentatively, D is TRBD1 (7 bases). The CDR3 totals 15 residues. V lost 6 bases to trimming and J lost 0 bases, with 11 bases between them. Germline V lookup: CDR1 SEHNR, CDR2 FQNEAQ (reference sequence).

Worth noting for this clone: Distinct nucleotide sequences in the sample also encode this CDR3. This chain connects TRBV5-1 to TRBJ2-7; D is unresolved. Deletions cut 0 bases from V and 0 bases from J, with 4 bases between. The germline gives CDR1 SGHRS, CDR2 YFSETQ. This CDR3 region has 13 residues. CDR3 bases: TGCGCCAGCAGCTTGGCCGGCTCCTACGAGCAGTACTTC. Its protein is CASSLAGSYEQYF.

The chain couples TRBV5-5 to TRBJ1-1, with 7 bases fitting TRBD1. The germline gives CDR1 SGHKS, CDR2 YYEKEE (reference sequence). The CDR3 sequence is 19 residues long. V lost 3 bases and J lost 5; bases outside the gene matches: 22. CDR3 amino acids: CASSSRRAGGRRSSTEAFF. In DNA form, the CDR3 reads TGTGCCAGCAGCTCCCGTCGGGCAGGGGGACGAAGGTCGTCAACTGAAGCTTTCTTT. The entire variable domain, with the rest obtained from reference TRBV5-5 and TRBJ1-1, is as follows: DAGVTQSPTHLIKTRGQQVTLRCSPISGHKSVSWYQQVLGQGPQFIFQYYEKEERGRGNFPDRFSARQFPNYSSELNVNALLLGDSALYLCASSSRRAGGRRSSTEAFFGQGTRLTVV.

In nucleotides, the CDR3 is TGTGCCAGCAGCCCTGTCGACAGATGGAGTGGCTACACCTTC. This gives the protein CASSPVDRWSGYTF. V is TRBV27 and J is TRBJ1-2; D may be TRBD1 (5 bases). The CDR3 covers 14 residues. V dropped 6 bases and J dropped 7 bases, with 18 bases sitting between them. The germline CDR1 and CDR2 sequences are MNHEY and SMNVEV (reference sequence).

The chain uses TRBV3-1 (or the pseudogene TRBV3-2) and TRBJ2-6; weak D call: TRBD1 (5 bases). V was cut by 4 bases and J by 2 bases, with 6 bases left in between. Germline V gene data show CDR1 as LGHDT and CDR2 as YNNKEL (reference sequence). The length of the CDR3 is 14 residues. CDR3 loop: CASSLRAGANVLTF. The CDR3 DNA reads TGTGCCAGCAGCCTCAGGGCTGGGGCCAACGTCCTGACTTTC.

This clone was seen more than once but under ten times. This rearrangement joins TRBV5-1 to TRBJ1-6, with a tentative D call TRBD1 (6 bases). Per the germline V gene, CDR1 is SGHRS and CDR2 is YFSETQ. This CDR3 is built from 16 residues. Trimming removed 5 bases at V and 1 base at J, with 13 bases between. DNA for the CDR3: TGCGCCAGCAGACAACAGGGCGGGTCCTATAATTCACCCCTCCACTTT. It codes for CASRQQGGSYNSPLHF.

The chain carries TRBV27 and TRBJ2-3; 11 nucleotides agree with TRBD2. The V gene end was trimmed by 6 bases and the J gene end by 2 bases; junction bases not matched to a gene: 7. The CDR3 is 16 residues long. Germline CDR1 is MNHEY and CDR2 is SMNVEV (reference sequence). CDR3 bases: TGTGCCAGCAGCCCAAAGACTAGCGGGATCACAGATACGCAGTATTTT. It yields the protein CASSPKTSGITDTQYF.